This TCR beta chain stems from a study of liver allograft versus peripheral blood T cells. Overall study: Comparisons were made between T cell receptor repertoires found in transplanted livers and those circulating in recipients' peripheral blood. Broader study findings: Liver allograft repertoires of T cell receptors reportedly diverged from peripheral blood repertoires.

The CDR3 runs to 13 residues. Trimming stripped 3 bases from V and 7 bases from J, with 15 bases between. CDR1 and CDR2 from the germline V gene are GTSNPN and SVGIG (reference sequence). Regarding this clonotype: Antigen: not known.

Each CDR3 protein is one row after TCRdb ran MiXCR on the reads. The sample gives 2,000 to 3,000 distinct CDR3 sequences, around 15% of which show up once; less than 20% is in the top ten. This rearrangement joins TRBV30 to TRBJ1-2, with TRBD1 as a possible D gene (5 bases). This receptor was taken from a human patient who had a liver transplant. Some T cells may be provided by the graft donor. CDR3 nucleotide sequence: TGTGCCTGGAGGTCCGACAGAGTTGGTGGCTACACCTTC. Amino acids: CAWRSDRVGGYTF.